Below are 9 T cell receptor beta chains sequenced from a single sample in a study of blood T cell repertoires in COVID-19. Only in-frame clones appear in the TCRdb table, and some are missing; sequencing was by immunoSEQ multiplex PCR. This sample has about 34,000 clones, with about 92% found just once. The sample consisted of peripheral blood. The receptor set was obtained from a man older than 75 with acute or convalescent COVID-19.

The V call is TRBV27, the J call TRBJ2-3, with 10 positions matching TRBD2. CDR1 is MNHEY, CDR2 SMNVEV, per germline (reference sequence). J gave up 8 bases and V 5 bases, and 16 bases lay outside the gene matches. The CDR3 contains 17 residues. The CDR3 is CASSLVGLAEIRGTQYF. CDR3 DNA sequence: TGTGCCAGCAGTCTAGTAGGACTAGCGGAGATCAGGGGTACGCAGTATTTT.

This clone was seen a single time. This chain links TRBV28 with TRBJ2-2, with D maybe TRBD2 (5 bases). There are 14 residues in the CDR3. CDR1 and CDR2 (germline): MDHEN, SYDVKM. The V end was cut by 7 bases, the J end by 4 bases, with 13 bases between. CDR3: CASNRLAGTGELFF. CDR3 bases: TGTGCCAGCAATCGTCTTGCGGGCACCGGGGAGCTGTTTTTT.

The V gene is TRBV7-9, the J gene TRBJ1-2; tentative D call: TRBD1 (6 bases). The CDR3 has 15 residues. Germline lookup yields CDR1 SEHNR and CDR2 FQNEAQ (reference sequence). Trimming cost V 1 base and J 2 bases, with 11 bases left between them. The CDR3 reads CASSLEAGGNYGYTF. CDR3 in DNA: TGTGCCAGCAGCTTAGAGGCTGGGGGCAACTATGGCTACACCTTC.

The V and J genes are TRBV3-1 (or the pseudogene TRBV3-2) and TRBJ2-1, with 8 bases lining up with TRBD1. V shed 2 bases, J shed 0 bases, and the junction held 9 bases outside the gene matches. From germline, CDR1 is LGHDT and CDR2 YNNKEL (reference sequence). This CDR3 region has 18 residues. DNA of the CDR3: TGTGCCAGCAGCCAACCCAGATCGACAGGGGTCTCCTACAATGAGCAGTTCTTC. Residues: CASSQPRSTGVSYNEQFF.

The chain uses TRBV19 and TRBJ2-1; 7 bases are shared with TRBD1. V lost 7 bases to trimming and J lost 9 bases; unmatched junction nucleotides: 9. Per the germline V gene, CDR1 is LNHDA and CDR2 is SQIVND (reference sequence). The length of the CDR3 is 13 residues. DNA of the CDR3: TGTGCCAGTAACCGACAGGGTATCGGTGAGCAGTTCTTC. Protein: CASNRQGIGEQFF. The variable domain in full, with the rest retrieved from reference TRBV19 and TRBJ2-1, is DGGITQSPKYLFRKEGQNVTLSCEQNLNHDAMYWYRQDPGQGLRLIYYSQIVNDFQKGDIAEGYSVSREKKESFPLTVTSAQKNPTAFYLCASNRQGIGEQFFGPGTRLTVL.

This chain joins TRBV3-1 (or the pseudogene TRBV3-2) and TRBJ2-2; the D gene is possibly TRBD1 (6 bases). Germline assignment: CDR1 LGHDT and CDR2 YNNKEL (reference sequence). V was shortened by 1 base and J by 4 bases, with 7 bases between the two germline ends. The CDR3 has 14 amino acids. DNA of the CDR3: TGTGCCAGCAGCCAAGGACAGGCCACCGGGGAGCTGTTTTTT. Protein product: CASSQGQATGELFF.

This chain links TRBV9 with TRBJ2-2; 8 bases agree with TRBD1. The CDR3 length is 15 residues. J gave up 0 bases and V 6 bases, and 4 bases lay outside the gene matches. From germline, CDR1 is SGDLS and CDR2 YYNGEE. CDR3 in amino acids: CASNDRGPNTGELFF. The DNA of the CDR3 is TGTGCCAGCAACGACAGGGGTCCGAACACCGGGGAGCTGTTTTTT.

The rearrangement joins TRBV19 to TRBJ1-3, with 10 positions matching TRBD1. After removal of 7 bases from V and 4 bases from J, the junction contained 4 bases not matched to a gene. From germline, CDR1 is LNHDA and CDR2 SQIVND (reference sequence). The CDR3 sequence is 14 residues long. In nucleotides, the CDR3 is TGTGCCAGTAAGGGACAGGGGAGCGGAAACACCATATATTTT. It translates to CASKGQGSGNTIYF.

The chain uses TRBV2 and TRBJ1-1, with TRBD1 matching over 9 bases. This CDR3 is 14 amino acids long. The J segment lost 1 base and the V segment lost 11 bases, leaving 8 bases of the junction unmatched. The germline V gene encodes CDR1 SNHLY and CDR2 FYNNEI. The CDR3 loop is CAVQQGAGNTEAFF. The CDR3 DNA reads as TGTGCCGTTCAACAGGGGGCCGGGAACACTGAAGCTTTCTTT.